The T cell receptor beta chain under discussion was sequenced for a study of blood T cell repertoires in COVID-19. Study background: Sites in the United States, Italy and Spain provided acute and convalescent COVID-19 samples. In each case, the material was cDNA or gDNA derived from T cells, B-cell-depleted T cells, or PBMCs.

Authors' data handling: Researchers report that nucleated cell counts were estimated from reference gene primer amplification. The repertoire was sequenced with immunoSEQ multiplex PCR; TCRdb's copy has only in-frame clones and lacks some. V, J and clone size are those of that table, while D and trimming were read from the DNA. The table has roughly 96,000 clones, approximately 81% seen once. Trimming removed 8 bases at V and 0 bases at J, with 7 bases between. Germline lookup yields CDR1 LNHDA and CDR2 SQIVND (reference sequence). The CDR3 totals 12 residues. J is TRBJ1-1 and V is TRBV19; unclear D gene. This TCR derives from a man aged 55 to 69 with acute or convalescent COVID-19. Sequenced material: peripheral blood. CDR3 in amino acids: CASGGMNTEAFF. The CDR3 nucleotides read TGTGCCAGTGGAGGGATGAACACTGAAGCTTTCTTT.